A single sample gave rise to the 20 T cell receptor beta chains below, sequenced in a study of regulatory T cells in long-lasting Graves disease. Arm-PCR with iRepertoire HTBI primers amplified the CDR3 regions for these TCR beta libraries. One entry per CDR3 protein, called by TCRdb with MiXCR from the multiplex PCR reads. The table includes hundreds of thousands of distinct CDR3 sequences, roughly 14% detected once. Sample time point: newly diagnosed GD, antithyroid drugs for less than 3 months. RNA isolated from PBMCs was used to make the TCR library. This same sample was also taken into another study, of T cells in Graves' hyperthyroidism and ophthalmopathy.

Sequencing was performed on peripheral blood mononuclear cells (PBMCs), taken at new diagnosis, from a patient treated with antithyroid drugs. These receptors all come from a man aged 25-45 years with Graves disease.

This clonotype was detected only a few times. The chain recombines TRBV18 with TRBJ1-1, with D maybe TRBD1 (5 bases). CDR3 length equals 15 residues. Germline values: CDR1 KGHSH, CDR2 LQKENI. The V end was cut by 2 bases, the J end by 1 base, with 11 bases between. The CDR3 sequence: CASSPMTAKNTEAFF. In DNA form, the CDR3 reads TGTGCCAGCTCACCAATGACAGCCAAGAACACTGAAGCTTTCTTT.

This clonotype was counted at least ten times. This rearrangement joins TRBV20-1 to TRBJ2-7, with TRBD2 identical over 9 bases. CDR3 size: 14 residues. Losses at the gene ends were 5 bases for V and 0 bases for J; bases not matched to a gene: 5. CDR1 is DFQATT, CDR2 SNEGSKA, per germline (reference sequence). CDR3 bases: TGCAGTGCTGTCCTAGCGGGGTTCTCCTACGAGCAGTACTTC. Its translation: CSAVLAGFSYEQYF.

This clonotype was detected a few times. The gene calls are TRBV29-1 and TRBJ2-7; D uncertain. Germline CDR1 SQVTM, CDR2 ANQGSEA. This CDR3 has 13 residues. CDR3: CNSATRILYEQYF. CDR3 coding DNA: TGCAACTCCGCGACACGGATTCTCTACGAGCAGTACTTC.

This clonotype came up many times. The V call is TRBV29-1, the J call TRBJ1-2; D is undetermined. The germline gives CDR1 SQVTM, CDR2 ANQGSEA. V shed 1 base and J shed 0 bases, with 12 bases lying between them. The CDR3 sequence is 15 residues long. The CDR3 protein is CSVEVADLSNYGYTF. CDR3 DNA: TGCAGCGTTGAAGTGGCGGATCTTTCTAACTATGGCTACACCTTC.

This clonotype was seen ten or more times. The CDR3 is CASSRALDGNTIYF. As DNA, the CDR3 is TGTGCCAGCAGCCGCGCCCTGGATGGAAACACCATATATTTT. J is TRBJ1-3 and V is TRBV27, with D uncertain. CDR1 and CDR2 from the germline V gene are MNHEY and SMNVEV (reference sequence). Trimming took 6 bases from V and 3 from J, leaving 12 bases between them. This CDR3 is built from 14 residues.

The V and J genes are TRBV6-5 and TRBJ1-1, with no clear D. V was cut by 0 bases and J by 1 base, with 9 bases left in between. CDR1 is MNHEY and CDR2 is SVGAGI in the germline V gene. The CDR3 is 15 amino acids. The DNA of the CDR3 is TGTGCCAGCAGTTACTCCCCGGATCCGAACACTGAAGCTTTCTTT. Translated, it gives CASSYSPDPNTEAFF.

This clonotype occurred many times. The chain joins TRBV4-1 to TRBJ2-5; 9 positions match TRBD2. The V gene's germline CDR1 is MGHRA and CDR2 YSYEKL. The V and J ends lost 5 bases and 2 bases, in that order; junction bases with no gene match: 6. This CDR3 is built from 15 residues. The CDR3 protein is CASSAIAGVQETQYF. The DNA of the CDR3 is TGCGCCAGCAGCGCAATAGCGGGAGTACAAGAGACCCAGTACTTC.

This clonotype has ten or more counts. The chain has TRBV7-9 and TRBJ2-3; D not resolved. Germline CDR1 reads SEHNR; CDR2 reads FQNEAQ (reference sequence). Trimming shortened V by 1 base and J by 2 bases, and 7 bases separated the two germline ends. CDR3 length: 14 amino acids. CDR3 sequence reads: CASSLGAHTDTQYF. The CDR3 DNA is TGTGCCAGCAGCTTAGGCGCGCACACAGATACGCAGTATTTT.

This clonotype was found many times. The chain carries TRBV24-1 and TRBJ1-5; D unclear. Trimming took 5 bases from V and 1 from J, leaving 11 bases between them. The CDR3 contains 15 residues. CDR1 and CDR2 from the germline V gene are KGHDR and SFDVKD. The CDR3 protein is CATSGPGGSNQPQHF. The CDR3 DNA reads as TGTGCCACCAGTGGGCCCGGAGGCAGCAATCAGCCCCAGCATTTT.

V gene TRBV3-1 combines with J gene TRBJ2-3; TRBD2 might be the D (6 bases). CDR1 is LGHDT and CDR2 is YNNKEL in the germline V gene (reference sequence). Between the trimmed V and J ends, which lost 1 base and 4 bases, there was a span of 15 bases. The CDR3 length is 16 residues. CDR3 DNA: TGTGCCAGCAGCCAAGGGTCGGGAGCCCCCGCAGATACGCAGTATTTT. It specifies CASSQGSGAPADTQYF.

This clonotype was seen at least ten times. The CDR3 region has the DNA TGTGCCAGCAGTTTATCCTTACTCTATGGCTACACCTTC. Residues: CASSLSLLYGYTF. The chain has TRBV27 and TRBJ1-2; D is unresolved. The CDR3 is 13 residues long. CDR1 and CDR2 from the germline V gene are MNHEY and SMNVEV (reference sequence). V was trimmed by 0 bases and J by 4 bases, leaving 6 bases between them.

Regarding this clonotype: A much bigger clone sits one base away, suggesting this may be a read error. Since no conserved phenylalanine or tryptophan closes the CDR3, a read error is the likely cause. The chain joins TRBV18 to TRBJ2-7; the D is unclear. Germline CDR1 reads KGHSH; CDR2 reads LQKENI. Trimming took 3 bases from V and 6 from J, leaving 9 bases between them. CDR3 size: 12 residues. CDR3 DNA sequence: TGTGCCAGCTCACCTCCTTCCGCCGAGCAGTACCTC. Its translation: CASSPPSAEQYL.

This clonotype showed up just a few times. DNA for the CDR3: TGCAGTGCTGCACGGAGCAATCAGCCCCAGCATTTT. It is translated as CSAARSNQPQHF. The chain employs TRBV20-1 and TRBJ1-5; D not certain. From germline, CDR1 is DFQATT and CDR2 SNEGSKA (reference sequence). Trimming pared 5 bases from V and 1 base from J, leaving 6 bases between. CDR3 length equals 12 residues.

Only a few counts were recorded for this clonotype. This sequence joins TRBV2 and TRBJ1-2; D is unclear. The CDR3 has 13 amino acids. Trimming left V 3 bases short and J 7 bases short, with 12 bases between. CDR1 is SNHLY and CDR2 is FYNNEI in the germline V gene. Written as DNA, the CDR3 is TGTGCCAGCAGTGAGGTCAGCGATTCTGGCTACACCTTC. Encoded protein: CASSEVSDSGYTF.

In its sample, this clonotype was seen many times. The rearrangement uses TRBV12-3 or TRBV12-4 and TRBJ1-1; D is ambiguous. This CDR3 has 14 residues. Trimming pared 4 bases from V and 1 base from J, leaving 10 bases between. In DNA form, the CDR3 reads TGTGCCAGCAGTTCTCCATTATCGAACACTGAAGCTTTCTTT. The encoded protein is CASSSPLSNTEAFF.

This clonotype was counted a single time. V usage is TRBV27 and J usage is TRBJ1-4; D call uncertain. This CDR3 is 15 amino acids long. The germline gives CDR1 MNHEY, CDR2 SMNVEV (reference sequence). With 3 bases removed from V and 11 bases from J, the gap between germline ends came to 19 bases. CDR3 sequence (DNA): TGTGCCAGCAGTTTTCGGGGAAGCGGTGCGGAGAAACTGTTTTTT. It yields the protein CASSFRGSGAEKLFF.

The chain has TRBV9 and TRBJ1-2; possibly TRBD1 for D (5 bases). The CDR3 covers 14 residues. Trimming shortened V by 0 bases and J by 6 bases, and 12 bases separated the two germline ends. Germline loops: CDR1 SGDLS, CDR2 YYNGEE. CDR3 in DNA: TGTGCCAGCAGCGTAGCTTCAGGGATCGATGGCTACACCTTC. This sequence encodes CASSVASGIDGYTF.

The chain employs TRBV7-9 and TRBJ2-1; D possibly corresponds to TRBD2 (6 bases). V was trimmed by 3 bases and J by 0 bases, leaving 15 bases between them. The CDR3 runs 17 residues. The V gene's germline CDR1 is SEHNR and CDR2 FQNEAQ (reference sequence). The CDR3, as DNA: TGTGCCAGCAGCTTTCCGAGGAGAGCGGGCTCCTACAATGAGCAGTTCTTC. Encoded protein: CASSFPRRAGSYNEQFF.

This clonotype was recorded many times. The rearrangement uses TRBV20-1 and TRBJ2-5, with D unresolved. This CDR3 is 16 amino acids long. The germline CDR1 and CDR2 sequences are DFQATT and SNEGSKA (reference sequence). V gave up 1 base and J gave up 1 base, with 16 bases separating them. The CDR3 sequence is CSARGLEAPTQETQYF. Written as DNA, the CDR3 is TGCAGTGCTAGAGGGCTGGAAGCTCCAACCCAAGAGACCCAGTACTTC.

This clonotype showed up many times. The chain uses TRBV29-1 and TRBJ2-1; 7 positions match TRBD1. The germline V gene has CDR1 SQVTM and CDR2 ANQGSEA. CDR3 size: 14 residues. The junction had 10 bases not matched to a gene; V was cut back by 5 bases and J by 6 bases. This CDR3 reads CSVILDRFGNEQFF. In DNA form, the CDR3 reads TGCAGCGTTATCTTGGACAGGTTTGGCAATGAGCAGTTCTTC.